The rows below give T cell receptor beta chains drawn from one sample of a study of T cells in Graves' hyperthyroidism and ophthalmopathy. TCRdb redid the calling of the multiplex PCR reads with MiXCR, one entry per CDR3 protein. The table includes about 350,000 distinct CDR3 sequences, more than 11% detected once. The sequenced sample consisted of blood. These receptors came from a woman aged 25 to 39 with Graves' hyperthyroidism. Both conserved end residues are part of each CDR3.

TRBJ2-5 | TRBV9 | CASSPTRPEETQYF
TRBJ1-2 | TRBV2 | CASSGNSLQGDGYTF
TRBJ1-5 | TRBV11-2 | CASSLGGEPQHF
TRBJ2-6 | TRBV5-1 | CASRLGTGSGANVLTF
TRBJ2-5 | TRBV7-9 | CASSLVGGAPEAQYF
TRBJ1-2 | TRBV4-1 | CASSAGQGTYGYTF
TRBJ1-5 | TRBV28 | CASSSRGPFSNQPQHF
TRBJ1-4 | TRBV19 | CASANRPANEKLFF
TRBJ2-7 | TRBV27 | CASSSRLAPIYEQYF
TRBJ2-7 | TRBV20-1 | CSARGTSGLYEQYF
TRBJ2-1 | TRBV5-1 | CASSSSGANEQFF
TRBJ2-5 | TRBV28 | CASSMGTGVGETQYF
TRBJ2-7 | TRBV6-1 | CASSVAALGEQYF